These 21 T cell receptor beta chains originate from one sample sequenced in a study of cytomegalovirus exposure and HLA in healthy donors. The repertoire was sequenced with immunoSEQ multiplex PCR; TCRdb's copy has only in-frame clones and lacks some. Seen here are 150,000 to 200,000 clones, around four fifths observed once, and the top ten hold less than 9%. The specimen was PBMCs. Receptors originate from a man aged 18-30 years in good health and CMV-seropositive.

The rearrangement uses TRBV7-9 and TRBJ2-7; possible D gene TRBD1, 5 bases. Trimming removed 5 bases at V and 7 bases at J, with 15 bases between. CDR1 SEHNR and CDR2 FQNEAQ come from the germline V gene (reference sequence). The length of the CDR3 is 13 residues. The CDR3 bases are TGTGCCAGCAGCCTACCAGGGAACAGGGAGCAGTACTTC. Protein: CASSLPGNREQYF.

This chain uses TRBV14 with TRBJ1-2; TRBD1 might be the D (6 bases). Germline V CDR1 and CDR2: SGHDN, FVKESK. The ends were cut back, 6 bases at V and 3 bases at J, with 14 bases in the middle. There are 14 residues in the CDR3. The CDR3 reads CASRQTGFDYGYTF. In nucleotides, the CDR3 is TGTGCCAGCAGACAAACAGGGTTCGACTATGGCTACACCTTC.

This chain links TRBV9 with TRBJ2-1; 16 nucleotides agree with TRBD2. Germline assignment: CDR1 SGDLS and CDR2 YYNGEE. This CDR3 spans 19 amino acids. Trimming removed 3 bases from V and 7 bases from J; junction bases left unmatched: 13. The CDR3 DNA reads TGTGCCAGCAGCGCGTCCGGGACTAGCGGGAGGGCCCTTAGAAATGAGCAGTTCTTC. Amino acid sequence: CASSASGTSGRALRNEQFF.

This clone was observed a few times. This chain connects TRBV7-8 to TRBJ2-7, with no clear D. Germline values: CDR1 SGHVS, CDR2 FQNEAQ. This CDR3 spans 14 amino acids. Trimming took off 1 base at V and 1 base at J, with 8 bases between the two ends. The CDR3 is CASSLGRRSYEQYF. CDR3 in DNA: TGTGCCAGCAGCTTAGGCCGGCGGTCCTACGAGCAGTACTTC.

The chain couples TRBV29-1 to TRBJ2-7; no clear D. V was clipped by 4 bases and J by 2 bases, with 9 bases between them. CDR3 length: 12 amino acids. CDR1 SQVTM and CDR2 ANQGSEA come from the germline V gene. CDR3 amino acids: CSVAQVPYEQYF. CDR3 in DNA: TGCAGCGTTGCGCAGGTCCCCTACGAGCAGTACTTC.

The chain joins TRBV29-1 to TRBJ1-1; D is possibly TRBD1 (5 bases). Trimming cost V 7 bases and J 6 bases, with 15 bases left between them. This CDR3 has 12 residues. Per germline, CDR1 SQVTM and CDR2 ANQGSEA. In DNA, the CDR3 is TGCAGCGACGCTCAGGGCCCGGCTGAAGCTTTCTTT. As protein: CSDAQGPAEAFF.

The chain links TRBV4-3 to TRBJ2-4, with 8 nucleotides matching TRBD2. The V segment lost 3 bases and the J segment 6 bases; nucleotides outside the gene matches: 7. The germline gives CDR1 LGHNA, CDR2 YSLEER. The CDR3 has 15 amino acids. CDR3 sequence (DNA): TGCGCCAGCAGCCAGGATAGGACTAGCAGAAACATTCAGTACTTC. Translated: CASSQDRTSRNIQYF.

This clone was picked up a small number of times. The V and J genes are TRBV6-1 and TRBJ1-2, with a possible D match to TRBD1 (6 bases). Trimming left V 7 bases short and J 3 bases short, with 6 bases between. From germline, CDR1 is MNHNS and CDR2 SASEGT. CDR3 length: 11 residues. The CDR3 coding sequence is TGTGCCAGCACAGGGGACTATGGCTACACCTTC. This translates into CASTGDYGYTF.

This chain connects TRBV28 to TRBJ1-2; D is ambiguous. The germline V and J ends were trimmed by 8 bases and 0 bases, with 7 bases remaining between them. CDR3 size: 12 residues. CDR1 and CDR2 (germline): MDHEN, SYDVKM. CDR3 nucleotide sequence: TGTGCCAGCCTTAGCGCTAACTATGGCTACACCTTC. It specifies CASLSANYGYTF.

This chain connects TRBV7-9 to TRBJ1-2, with 8 bases that match TRBD1. The CDR3 is made up of 12 amino acids. Losses at the gene ends were 6 bases for V and 7 bases for J; bases not matched to a gene: 4. The germline V gene encodes CDR1 SEHNR and CDR2 FQNEAQ (reference sequence). CDR3 protein: CASSTGGPGYTF. The CDR3 nucleotides read TGTGCCAGCAGTACAGGGGGGCCTGGCTACACCTTC.

V and J are TRBV4-3 and TRBJ2-2; TRBD1 matches 7 bases. The J segment lost 5 bases and the V segment lost 2 bases, leaving 11 bases of the junction unmatched. The CDR3 runs to 17 residues. Germline V CDR1 and CDR2: LGHNA, YSLEER. The CDR3, as DNA: TGCGCCAGCAGCCAACGGGACAGTCGTTTGGAGACCGGGGAGCTGTTTTTT. This codes for CASSQRDSRLETGELFF.

The V and J genes are TRBV28 and TRBJ1-1; D remains unclear. The CDR3 consists of 15 residues. With 1 base removed from V and 2 bases from J, the gap between germline ends came to 11 bases. CDR1 MDHEN and CDR2 SYDVKM come from the germline V gene. The CDR3 coding sequence is TGTGCCAGCAGTTTATTGGGAGGACCCAACACTGAAGCTTTCTTT. This gives the protein CASSLLGGPNTEAFF. The full variable domain, with the rest looked up from reference TRBV28 and TRBJ1-1, is DVKVTQSSRYLVKRTGEKVFLECVQDMDHENMFWYRQDPGLGLRLIYFSYDVKMKEKGDIPEGYSVSREKKERFSLILESASTNQTSMYLCASSLLGGPNTEAFFGQGTRLTVV.

The V gene is TRBV5-1, the J gene TRBJ2-5; 11 bases align to TRBD2. Trimming took 4 bases from V and 5 from J; bases not matched to a gene: 7. CDR1 and CDR2 (germline): SGHRS, YFSETQ. The CDR3 sequence is 15 residues long. The DNA for the CDR3 is TGCGCCAGCAGCCAAATGGGACTAGCGGCGGAGACCCAGTACTTC. Encoded protein: CASSQMGLAAETQYF.

The chain recombines TRBV19 with TRBJ2-3; 10 positions match TRBD1. The CDR3 length is 16 residues. Germline trimming cut 5 bases from V and 3 bases from J; bases unmatched to any gene: 8. The germline V gene has CDR1 LNHDA and CDR2 SQIVND (reference sequence). CDR3 loop: CASSFMTGGETDTQYF. CDR3 sequence (DNA): TGTGCCAGTAGTTTTATGACAGGGGGCGAAACAGATACGCAGTATTTT.

V gene TRBV4-1 combines with J gene TRBJ2-2; 11 bases agree with TRBD2. This CDR3 contains 15 residues. V lost 3 bases, J lost 7 bases, and 4 bases stayed unmatched. Germline CDR1 reads MGHRA; CDR2 reads YSYEKL. This CDR3 is CASSQPGLADGELFF. The CDR3, as DNA: TGCGCCAGCAGCCAGCCGGGACTAGCGGACGGGGAGCTGTTTTTT.

This rearrangement joins TRBV7-2 to TRBJ2-3, with a possible D match to TRBD2 (6 bases). Deletions cut 5 bases from V and 1 base from J, with 10 bases between. CDR3 length: 14 amino acids. The germline V gene encodes CDR1 SGHTA and CDR2 FQGNSA. In DNA, the CDR3 is TGTGCCAGCAGCACCGGGACTGGCACAGATACGCAGTATTTT. Protein product: CASSTGTGTDTQYF.

The chain couples TRBV7-9 to TRBJ2-7; D is possibly TRBD1 (5 bases). CDR1 is SEHNR and CDR2 is FQNEAQ in the germline V gene (reference sequence). The CDR3 is 15 residues long. V dropped 0 bases and J dropped 0 bases, with 9 bases sitting between them. CDR3 DNA: TGTGCCAGCAGCTTAGCTGGGGCGAGCTCCTACGAGCAGTACTTC. Protein product: CASSLAGASSYEQYF. Filled out from reference TRBV7-9 and TRBJ2-7, the complete variable domain reads DTGVSQNPRHKITKRGQNVTFRCDPISEHNRLYWYRQTLGQGPEFLTYFQNEAQLEKSRLLSDRFSAERPKGSFSTLEIQRTEQGDSAMYLCASSLAGASSYEQYFGPGTRLTVT.

The chain employs TRBV5-5 and TRBJ2-7; 10 bases match TRBD1. The V gene's germline CDR1 is SGHKS and CDR2 YYEKEE (reference sequence). There are 14 residues in the CDR3. V lost 2 bases to trimming and J lost 5 bases; unmatched junction nucleotides: 4. CDR3 loop: CASSFGTGVHEQYF. The DNA for the CDR3 is TGTGCCAGCAGCTTCGGGACAGGGGTCCACGAGCAGTACTTC.

The gene calls are TRBV5-5 and TRBJ2-7, with 8 nucleotides matching TRBD1. Germline V gives CDR1 SGHKS, CDR2 YYEKEE (reference sequence). After removal of 0 bases from V and 3 bases from J, the junction contained 8 bases not matched to a gene. The length of the CDR3 is 16 residues. The chain's CDR3 is CASSLGTGLSYYEQYF. CDR3 bases: TGTGCCAGCAGCTTGGGGACAGGGTTGTCTTACTACGAGCAGTACTTC.

This rearrangement joins TRBV5-6 to TRBJ1-2, with unresolved D. This CDR3 comprises 14 residues. In germline, CDR1 is SGHDT, CDR2 YYEEEE. V was pared by 2 bases and J by 0 bases, with 8 bases between. The CDR3 reads CASSLRGANYGYTF. The CDR3 DNA is TGTGCCAGCAGCTTACGGGGAGCTAACTATGGCTACACCTTC.

The chain recombines TRBV5-1 with TRBJ1-1, with D perhaps matching TRBD1 (5 bases). V was cut by 7 bases and J by 5 bases, with 15 bases left in between. This CDR3 comprises 13 residues. Germline CDR1 reads SGHRS; CDR2 reads YFSETQ. The CDR3 DNA reads TGCGCCAGCTTCCCGCGGGGGGGAACTGAAGCTTTCTTT. Translation gives CASFPRGGTEAFF.